The TCR beta chain under discussion was sequenced for a study of OX40 agonist ivuxolimab in advanced cancers. The CDR3 is 14 amino acids. The V gene lost 1 base and the J gene lost 0 bases, with 6 bases spanning the gap. Germline loops: CDR1 SGHDT, CDR2 YYEEEE. Study-wide results and limits: Low levels of normalized T-cell clonal expansion also appeared in some nonresponders. Clones of CD4+ and CD8+ blood T cells grew by week 6 at doses of 0.1 to 3.0 mg/kg.

Sequencing used immunoSEQ multiplex PCR; TCRdb keeps in-frame clones, though not all of them. The table has some 91,000 clones, around 87% seen once; the top ten hold about 4.5%. Points on this clone: Its antigen is not identified.

This rearrangement joins TRBV5-6 to TRBJ2-3; D call uncertain. The origin of this receptor is an adult with an advanced solid tumor such as melanoma, head and neck, liver or kidney cancer. The specimen was CD4+ or CD8+ T cells sorted from blood, collected in a trial of the OX40 agonist ivuxolimab. The CDR3 loop reads CASSLRSSTDTQYF. The DNA for the CDR3 is TGTGCCAGCAGCTTGAGGAGTAGCACAGATACGCAGTATTTT.